This is a list of T cell receptor beta chains from one sample in a study of T-cell reconstitution after alpha-beta-depleted transplantation in children. TCRdb reprocessed the PCR reads with MiXCR, giving one entry per CDR3 protein. The data contain approximately 510,000 distinct CDR3 sequences, around 17% of them singletons. Sequenced material: PBMCs from the stem cell graft donor, taken from the stem cell graft. Receptors were obtained from a human donor who donated a stem cell graft to a child with acute lymphoblastic leukemia. CDR3s include the opening cysteine and the closing phenylalanine or tryptophan. D genes are given only for firm matches. Only part of the rows carry a size: once, few, many, or a class if the clone is expanded.

>few|TRBJ1-1|.|TRBV19
CASKLGSSNTEAFF
TGTGCCAGTAAGCTCGGGAGCAGTAACACTGAAGCTTTCTTT
>few|TRBJ2-7|.|TRBV7-9
CASSPRLKTYEQYF
TGTGCCAGCAGCCCTAGACTGAAAACCTACGAGCAGTACTTC
>.|TRBJ2-2|.|TRBV29-1
CSVERKNTGELFF
TGCAGCGTTGAGCGCAAGAACACCGGGGAGCTGTTTTTT
>few|TRBJ2-1|.|TRBV7-3
CASSSRSANEQFF
TGTGCCAGCAGCTCCCGTTCGGCCAATGAGCAGTTCTTC
>.|TRBJ1-5|TRBD1|TRBV12-3/TRBV12-4
CASSTGGVQPQHF
TGTGCCAGCAGCACAGGGGGCGTTCAGCCCCAGCATTTT
>.|TRBJ1-1|TRBD1|TRBV5-1
CASSLASGTANTEAFF
TGCGCCAGCAGCTTGGCTTCCGGGACAGCGAACACTGAAGCTTTCTTT
>few|TRBJ1-1|TRBD1|TRBV7-6
CASSTPGQGAEEAFF
TGTGCCAGCAGCACTCCGGGACAGGGCGCTGAGGAAGCTTTCTTT
>.|TRBJ1-1|.|TRBV5-1
CASSPLRVLNTEAFF
TGCGCCAGCAGCCCGTTAAGGGTGTTGAACACTGAAGCTTTCTTT
>few|TRBJ2-3|.|TRBV12-3/TRBV12-4
CASRSPRVTDTQYF
TGTGCCAGCAGATCCCCGCGGGTCACAGATACGCAGTATTTT
>.|TRBJ1-4|.|TRBV4-1
CASSQASVNEKLFF
TGCGCCAGCAGCCAAGCGAGTGTTAATGAAAAACTGTTTTTT
>once|TRBJ2-7|TRBD2|TRBV4-1
CASSPGGTSVPYEQYF
TGCGCCAGCAGCCCGGGGGGGACTAGCGTTCCCTACGAGCAGTACTTC
>few|TRBJ2-1|TRBD2|TRBV7-9
CASSLVSSGIEQFF
TGTGCCAGCAGCTTAGTTTCTAGCGGGATTGAGCAGTTCTTC
>.|TRBJ2-3|TRBD2|TRBV10-1
CASSESGAGGPGGTDTQYF
TGCGCCAGCAGTGAGTCGGGGGCGGGAGGGCCCGGAGGGACAGATACGCAGTATTTT
>.|TRBJ2-7|.|TRBV18
CASSPPSAGSEEQYF
TGTGCCAGCTCACCACCATCAGCAGGGTCGGAAGAGCAGTACTTC
>.|TRBJ2-3|TRBD2|TRBV10-3
CAISSGSAGGDTQYF
TGTGCCATCAGTAGCGGGAGTGCGGGAGGAGATACGCAGTATTTT
>.|TRBJ2-7|TRBD2|TRBV19
CASTRTSGRYDEQYF
TGTGCCAGTACCAGGACTAGCGGGAGATACGACGAGCAGTACTTC